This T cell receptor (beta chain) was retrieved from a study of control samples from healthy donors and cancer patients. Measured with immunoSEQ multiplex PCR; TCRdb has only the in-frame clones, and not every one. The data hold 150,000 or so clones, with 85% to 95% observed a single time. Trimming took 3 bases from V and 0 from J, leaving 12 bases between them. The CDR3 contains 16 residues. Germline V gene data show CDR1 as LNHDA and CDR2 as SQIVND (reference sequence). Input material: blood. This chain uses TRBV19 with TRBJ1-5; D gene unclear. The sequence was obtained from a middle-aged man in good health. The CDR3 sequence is CASSILGSYSNQPQHF. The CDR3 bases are TGTGCCAGTAGTATTCTTGGGTCCTATAGCAATCAGCCCCAGCATTTT.